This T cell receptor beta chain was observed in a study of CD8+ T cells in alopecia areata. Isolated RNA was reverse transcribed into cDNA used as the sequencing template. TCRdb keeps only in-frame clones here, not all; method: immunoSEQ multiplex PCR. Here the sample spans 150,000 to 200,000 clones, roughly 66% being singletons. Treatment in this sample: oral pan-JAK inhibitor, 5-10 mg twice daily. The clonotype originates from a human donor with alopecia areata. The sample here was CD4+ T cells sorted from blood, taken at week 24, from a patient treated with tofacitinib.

CDR3: CSVDEGNTGELFF. As DNA, the CDR3 is TGCAGCGTTGATGAGGGGAACACCGGGGAGCTGTTTTTT. This chain connects TRBV29-1 to TRBJ2-2; the D gene is possibly TRBD2 (5 bases). Germline assignment: CDR1 SQVTM and CDR2 ANQGSEA. This CDR3 comprises 13 residues. Trimming pared 3 bases from V and 1 base from J, leaving 6 bases between.